This T cell receptor beta chain was found in a study of T cell responses to AZD1222 COVID-19 vaccine. The table came from immunoSEQ multiplex PCR; TCRdb's copy has only in-frame clones and leaves some out. The sample includes over 70,000 clones, about 85% of them seen just once. CDR1 is MNHNS and CDR2 is SASEGT in the germline V gene. Trimming removed 3 bases from V and 2 bases from J; junction bases left unmatched: 10. CDR3 length equals 18 residues. Findings and caveats of the study: White British people made up most donors, females outnumbered males, and clonal diversity was possibly underestimated. Across spike, vaccine-associated CD4 TCRs were found, dominant at 160-218 and 743-854.

With respect to this clone: As yet, its antigen is unknown.

This receptor was obtained from an adult in good health. Sequences were derived from peripheral blood, sampled on day 0 of AZD1222 vaccination. The V gene is TRBV6-1, the J gene TRBJ2-7; 13 bases map to TRBD2. CDR3 amino acids: CASSDLTSGRAWAYEQYF. CDR3 bases: TGTGCCAGCAGTGACCTCACTAGCGGGAGGGCCTGGGCCTACGAGCAGTACTTC.